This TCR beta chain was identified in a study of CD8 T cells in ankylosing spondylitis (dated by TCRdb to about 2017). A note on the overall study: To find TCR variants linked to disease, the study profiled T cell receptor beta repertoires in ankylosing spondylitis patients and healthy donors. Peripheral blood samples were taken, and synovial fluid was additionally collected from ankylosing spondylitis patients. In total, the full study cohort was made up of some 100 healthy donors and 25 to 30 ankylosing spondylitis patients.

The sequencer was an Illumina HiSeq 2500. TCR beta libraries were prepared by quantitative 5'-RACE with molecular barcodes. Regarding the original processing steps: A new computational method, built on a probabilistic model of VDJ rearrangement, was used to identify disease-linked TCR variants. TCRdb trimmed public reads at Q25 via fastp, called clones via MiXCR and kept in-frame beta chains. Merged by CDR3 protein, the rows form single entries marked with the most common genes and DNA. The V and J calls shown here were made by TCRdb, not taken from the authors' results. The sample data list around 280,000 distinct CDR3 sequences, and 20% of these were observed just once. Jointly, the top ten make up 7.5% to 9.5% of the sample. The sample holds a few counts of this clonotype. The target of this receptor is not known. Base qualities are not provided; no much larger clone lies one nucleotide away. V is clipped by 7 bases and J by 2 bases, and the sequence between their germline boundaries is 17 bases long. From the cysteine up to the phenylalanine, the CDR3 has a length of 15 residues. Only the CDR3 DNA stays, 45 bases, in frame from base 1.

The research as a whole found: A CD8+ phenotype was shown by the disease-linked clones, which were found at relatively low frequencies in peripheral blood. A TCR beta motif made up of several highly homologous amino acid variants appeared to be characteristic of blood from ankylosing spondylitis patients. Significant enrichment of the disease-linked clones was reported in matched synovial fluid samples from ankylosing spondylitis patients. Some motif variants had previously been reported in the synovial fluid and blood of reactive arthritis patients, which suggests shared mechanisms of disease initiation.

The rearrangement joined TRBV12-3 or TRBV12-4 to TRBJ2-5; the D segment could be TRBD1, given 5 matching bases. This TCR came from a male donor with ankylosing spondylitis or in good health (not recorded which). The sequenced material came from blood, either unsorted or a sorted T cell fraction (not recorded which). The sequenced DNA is TGTGCCAGCAATCAAGGGGATCTGCTTCAAGAGACCCAGTACTTC. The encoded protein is CASNQGDLLQETQYF.